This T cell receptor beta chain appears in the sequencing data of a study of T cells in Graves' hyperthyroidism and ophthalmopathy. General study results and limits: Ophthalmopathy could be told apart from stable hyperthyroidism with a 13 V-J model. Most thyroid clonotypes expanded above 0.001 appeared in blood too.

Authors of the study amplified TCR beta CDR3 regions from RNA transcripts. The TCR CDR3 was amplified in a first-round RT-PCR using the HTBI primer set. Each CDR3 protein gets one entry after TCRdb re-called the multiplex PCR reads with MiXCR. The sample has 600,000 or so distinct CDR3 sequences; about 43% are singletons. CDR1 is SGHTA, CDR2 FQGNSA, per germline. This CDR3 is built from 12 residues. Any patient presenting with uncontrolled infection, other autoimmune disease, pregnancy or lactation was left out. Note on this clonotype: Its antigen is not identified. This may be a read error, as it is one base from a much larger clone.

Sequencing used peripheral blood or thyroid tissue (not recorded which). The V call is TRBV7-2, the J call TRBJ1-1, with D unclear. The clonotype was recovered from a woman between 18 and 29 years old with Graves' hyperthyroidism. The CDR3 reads CASNLLAEGAFF. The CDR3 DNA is TGTGCCAGCAACTTACTGGCGGAGGGAGCTTTCTTT.